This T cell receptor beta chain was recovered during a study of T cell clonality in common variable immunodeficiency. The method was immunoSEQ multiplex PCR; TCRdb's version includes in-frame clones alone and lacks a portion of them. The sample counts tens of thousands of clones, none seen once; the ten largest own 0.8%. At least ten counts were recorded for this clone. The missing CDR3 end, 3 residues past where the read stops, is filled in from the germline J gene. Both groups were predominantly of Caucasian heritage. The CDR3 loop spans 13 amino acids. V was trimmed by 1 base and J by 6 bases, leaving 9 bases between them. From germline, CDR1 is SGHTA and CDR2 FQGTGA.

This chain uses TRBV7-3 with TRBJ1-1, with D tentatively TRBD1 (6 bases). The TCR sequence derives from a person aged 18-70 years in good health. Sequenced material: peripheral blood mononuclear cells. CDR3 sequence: CASSLKGGAEAFF. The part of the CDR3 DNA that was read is TGTGCCAGCAGCTTAAAGGGGGGGGCTGAA. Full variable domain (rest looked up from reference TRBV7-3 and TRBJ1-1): GAGVSQTPSNKVTEKGKYVELRCDPISGHTALYWYRQSLGQGPEFLIYFQGTGAADDSGLPNDRFFAVRPEGSVSTLKIQRTERGDSAVYLCASSLKGGAEAFFGQGTRLTVV.